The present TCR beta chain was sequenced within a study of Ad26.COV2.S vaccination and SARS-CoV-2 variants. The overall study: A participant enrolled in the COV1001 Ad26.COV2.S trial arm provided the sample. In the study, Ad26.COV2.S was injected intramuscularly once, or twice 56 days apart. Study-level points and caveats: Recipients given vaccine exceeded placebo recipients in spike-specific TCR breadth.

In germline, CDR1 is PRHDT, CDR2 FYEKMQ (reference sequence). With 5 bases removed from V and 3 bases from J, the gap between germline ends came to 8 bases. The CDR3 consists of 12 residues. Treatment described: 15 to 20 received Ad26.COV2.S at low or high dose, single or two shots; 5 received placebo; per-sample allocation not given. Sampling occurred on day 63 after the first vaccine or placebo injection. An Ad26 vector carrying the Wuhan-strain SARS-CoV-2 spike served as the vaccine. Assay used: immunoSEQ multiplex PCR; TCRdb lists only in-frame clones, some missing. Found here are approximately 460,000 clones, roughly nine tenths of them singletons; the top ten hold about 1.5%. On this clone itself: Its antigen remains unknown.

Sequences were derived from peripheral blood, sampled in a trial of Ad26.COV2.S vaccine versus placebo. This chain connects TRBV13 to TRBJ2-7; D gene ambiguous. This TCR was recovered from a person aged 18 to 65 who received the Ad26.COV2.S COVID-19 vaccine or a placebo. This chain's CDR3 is CASSTDHYEQYF. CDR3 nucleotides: TGTGCCAGCAGCACCGACCACTACGAGCAGTACTTC.